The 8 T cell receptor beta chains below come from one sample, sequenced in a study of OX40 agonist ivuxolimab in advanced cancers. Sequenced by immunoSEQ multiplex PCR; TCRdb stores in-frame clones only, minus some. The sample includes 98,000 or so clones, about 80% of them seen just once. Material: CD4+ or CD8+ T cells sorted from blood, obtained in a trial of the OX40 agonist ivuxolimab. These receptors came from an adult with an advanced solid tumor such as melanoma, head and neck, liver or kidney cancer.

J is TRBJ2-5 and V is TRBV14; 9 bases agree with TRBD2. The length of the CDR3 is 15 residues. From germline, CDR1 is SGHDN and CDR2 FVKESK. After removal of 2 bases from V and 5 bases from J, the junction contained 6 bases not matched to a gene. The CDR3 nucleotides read TGTGCCAGCAGCCAAATGGCGGGAGGGCTGGAGACCCAGTACTTC. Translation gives CASSQMAGGLETQYF.

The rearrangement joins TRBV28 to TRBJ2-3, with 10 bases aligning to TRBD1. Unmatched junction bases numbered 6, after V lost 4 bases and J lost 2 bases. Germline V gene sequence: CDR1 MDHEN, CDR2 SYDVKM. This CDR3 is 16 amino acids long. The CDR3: CASSSQTGGLTDTQYF. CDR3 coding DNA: TGTGCCAGCAGTTCCCAGACAGGGGGCCTCACAGATACGCAGTATTTT.

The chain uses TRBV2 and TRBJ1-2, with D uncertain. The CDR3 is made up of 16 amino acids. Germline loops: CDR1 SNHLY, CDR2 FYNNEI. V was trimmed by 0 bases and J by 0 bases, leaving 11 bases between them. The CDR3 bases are TGTGCCAGCAGTGAAGCGCGGTCATTCCCTAACTATGGCTACACCTTC. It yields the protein CASSEARSFPNYGYTF.

CDR3 sequence reads: CASLDLDRGNMNTEAFF. The CDR3 DNA follows: TGTGCCAGCCTAGACTTGGACAGGGGGAACATGAACACTGAAGCTTTCTTT. The V gene is TRBV28, the J gene TRBJ1-1; TRBD1 matches at 10 bases. CDR3 length equals 17 residues. J lost 0 bases, V lost 8 bases, and 12 bases had no gene match. Germline V gene lookup returns CDR1 MDHEN and CDR2 SYDVKM. Full variable domain (outside the CDR3, taken from reference TRBV28 and TRBJ1-1): DVKVTQSSRYLVKRTGEKVFLECVQDMDHENMFWYRQDPGLGLRLIYFSYDVKMKEKGDIPEGYSVSREKKERFSLILESASTNQTSMYLCASLDLDRGNMNTEAFFGQGTRLTVV.

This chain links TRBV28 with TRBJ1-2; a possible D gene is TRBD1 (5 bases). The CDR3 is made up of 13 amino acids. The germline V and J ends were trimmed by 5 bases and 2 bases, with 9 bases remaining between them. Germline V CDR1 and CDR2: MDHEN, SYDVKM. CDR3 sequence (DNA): TGTGCCAGCAGTGCCGGGGGGAACTATGGCTACACCTTC. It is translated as CASSAGGNYGYTF.

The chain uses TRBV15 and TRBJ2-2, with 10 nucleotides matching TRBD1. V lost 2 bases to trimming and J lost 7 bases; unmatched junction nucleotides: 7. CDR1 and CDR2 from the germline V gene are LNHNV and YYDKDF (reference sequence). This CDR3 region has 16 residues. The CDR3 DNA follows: TGTGCCACCAGCAGACGTCCCGGGACAGGGGTCGGGGAGCTGTTTTTT. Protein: CATSRRPGTGVGELFF.

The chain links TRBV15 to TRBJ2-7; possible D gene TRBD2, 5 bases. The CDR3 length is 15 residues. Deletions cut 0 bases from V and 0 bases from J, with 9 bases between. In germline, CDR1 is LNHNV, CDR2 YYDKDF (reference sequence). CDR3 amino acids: CATSRDSGSSYEQYF. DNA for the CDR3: TGTGCCACCAGCAGAGATTCGGGAAGCTCCTACGAGCAGTACTTC.

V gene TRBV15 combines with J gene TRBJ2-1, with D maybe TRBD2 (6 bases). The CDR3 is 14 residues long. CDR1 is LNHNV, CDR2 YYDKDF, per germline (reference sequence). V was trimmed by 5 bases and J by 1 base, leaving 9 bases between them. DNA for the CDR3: TGTGCCACCAGCCCCCGGGGGTCCTACAATGAGCAGTTCTTC. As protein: CATSPRGSYNEQFF.